This TCR beta chain was sequenced during a study of vaccination and CD4 T cells after COVID-19. Study-wide background: Convalescent patients, SARS-CoV-2 positive by nasal swab PCR, comprised roughly ten mild cases and one severe case.

V lost 6 bases to trimming and J lost 3 bases, with 11 bases between them. Per the germline V gene, CDR1 is KGHSH and CDR2 is LQKENI. The CDR3 consists of 13 residues. The sample's treatment: approximately 10-day PBMC culture with coronavirus spike peptide pools or control peptides (ViraFEST assay). Replacement of half the medium with fresh IL-2 medium took place on days 3 and 7. An Oncomine TCR Beta short-read assay was used to sequence the DNA from cultured CD4+ T cells. TCRdb itself ran the PCR reads through MiXCR, one entry per CDR3 protein. The repertoire holds 20,000 or so distinct CDR3 sequences, with approximately 50% as singletons. About this clonotype: Its antigen remains unidentified.

The TCR sequence derives from a human donor who had recovered from COVID-19. Source: CD4+ T cells from blood, cultured in vitro, taken after SARS-CoV-2 vaccination. This sequence joins TRBV18 and TRBJ1-1; D possibly corresponds to TRBD1 (5 bases). In DNA, the CDR3 is TGTGCCAGCTCCCTGAGACAGCACACTGAAGCTTTCTTT. Translated: CASSLRQHTEAFF.